This T cell receptor beta chain was obtained from a study of CD8 T cells in ankylosing spondylitis. Study-wide results and caveats: Within matched ankylosing spondylitis synovial fluid, disease-linked clones were reportedly significantly enriched. Within ankylosing spondylitis blood, a TCR beta motif made up of roughly eight highly homologous variants appeared to be characteristic.

The CDR3 contains 15 residues. V lost 3 bases and J lost 0, with 9 bases in between. In this sample, this clonotype turned up many times. Its matching antigen is unknown. Scientists made TCR beta libraries using quantitative 5'-RACE with molecular barcodes. TCRdb passed the 5' RACE reads through MiXCR, listing each CDR3 protein once. The sample shows around 17,000 distinct CDR3 sequences, approximately 8.4% of them seen only once. This chain joins TRBV12-3 or TRBV12-4 and TRBJ2-1; perhaps TRBD1 as D (7 bases). The specimen was blood. This TCR derives from a male donor with ankylosing spondylitis or in good health (not recorded which). CDR3 sequence (DNA): TGTGCCAGCAGTTTGCAGGGGGGCTCCTACAATGAGCAGTTCTTC. Amino acid sequence: CASSLQGGSYNEQFF.